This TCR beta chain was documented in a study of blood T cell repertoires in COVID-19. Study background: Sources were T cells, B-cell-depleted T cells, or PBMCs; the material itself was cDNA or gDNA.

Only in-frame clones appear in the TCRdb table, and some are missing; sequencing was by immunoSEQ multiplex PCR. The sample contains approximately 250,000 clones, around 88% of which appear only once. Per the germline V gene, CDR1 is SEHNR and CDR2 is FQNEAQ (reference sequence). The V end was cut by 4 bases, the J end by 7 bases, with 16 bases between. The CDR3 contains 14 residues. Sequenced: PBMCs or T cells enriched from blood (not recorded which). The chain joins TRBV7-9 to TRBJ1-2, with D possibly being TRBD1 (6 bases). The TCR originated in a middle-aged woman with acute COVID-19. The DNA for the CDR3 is TGTGCCAGCAGCTCAGAAGCACAGGGTGGTGGCTACACCTTC. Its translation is CASSSEAQGGGYTF.